The 19 T cell receptor beta chains below come from one sample, sequenced in a study of T-cell memory formation after mild COVID-19. TCRdb re-called the 5' RACE reads through MiXCR, storing one row per CDR3 protein. The sample lists roughly 170,000 distinct CDR3 sequences, about 18% occurring once. Sequencing was carried out using PBMCs or a T cell subset sorted from them (not recorded which). These receptors were taken from a man aged 18 to 30 who had mild COVID-19 (a few samples of this study predate the infection). Cell type and time point are not known.

The chain links TRBV5-1 to TRBJ1-2; 10 bases are shared with TRBD1. The CDR3 runs 14 residues. Germline V gives CDR1 SGHRS, CDR2 YFSETQ. V dropped 4 bases and J dropped 6; count of bases not matched to a gene: 6. The CDR3 DNA is TGCGCCAGCAGCGAGTCGACAGGGGGCGATGGCTACACCTTC. Its translation is CASSESTGGDGYTF.

This clonotype has only a few counts. V usage is TRBV15 and J usage is TRBJ2-5; 8 bases are a match to TRBD2. This CDR3 region has 15 residues. Per germline, CDR1 LNHNV and CDR2 YYDKDF (reference sequence). Trimming at V came to 1 base and at J to 5 bases, leaving 6 bases not matched to a gene. CDR3 sequence reads: CATSRVGGAGETQYF. CDR3 bases: TGTGCCACCAGCAGAGTCGGGGGGGCCGGGGAGACCCAGTACTTC.

This clonotype has just one count. This chain joins TRBV7-9 and TRBJ1-1; D is unclear. CDR1 SEHNR and CDR2 FQNEAQ come from the germline V gene (reference sequence). The CDR3 runs 11 residues. The ends were cut back, 9 bases at V and 1 base at J, with 6 bases in the middle. CDR3 DNA sequence: TGTGCCAGTGACCCGAACACTGAAGCTTTCTTT. It is translated as CASDPNTEAFF.

V usage is TRBV29-1 and J usage is TRBJ1-1; D possibly corresponds to TRBD1 (5 bases). The V gene lost 3 bases and the J gene lost 1 base, with 12 bases spanning the gap. The CDR3 consists of 14 residues. Germline V gives CDR1 SQVTM, CDR2 ANQGSEA. The CDR3 DNA is TGCAGCGTTGAGGGACTCCGCGAGAACACTGAAGCTTTCTTT. Translating gives CSVEGLRENTEAFF.

The sample holds a few counts of this clonotype. The chain has TRBV7-9 and TRBJ1-2; a weak D match, TRBD1 (5 bases). The CDR3 totals 14 residues. The V and J ends lost 5 bases and 5 bases respectively, with 15 bases between them. CDR1 and CDR2 from the germline V gene are SEHNR and FQNEAQ (reference sequence). The CDR3 loop is CASSVLGEGYGYTF. CDR3 DNA sequence: TGTGCCAGCAGCGTCTTAGGGGAAGGATATGGCTACACCTTC.

This clonotype was counted only a few times. The V call is TRBV5-4, the J call TRBJ2-7; 9 positions agree with TRBD1. The CDR3 runs 15 residues. Germline V gene lookup returns CDR1 SGHNT and CDR2 YYREEE (reference sequence). V lost 4 bases and J lost 5; bases outside the gene matches: 10. The CDR3 loop is CASSRGQGFGNEQYF. CDR3 in DNA: TGTGCCAGCAGCCGAGGACAGGGGTTCGGCAACGAGCAGTACTTC.

The J gene is TRBJ1-5, the V gene TRBV29-1; possibly TRBD1 for D (6 bases). Deletions cut 4 bases from V and 2 bases from J, with 9 bases between. Per the germline V gene, CDR1 is SQVTM and CDR2 is ANQGSEA. The CDR3 contains 13 residues. The CDR3 loop reads CSVGGGGNQPQHF. CDR3 bases: TGCAGCGTTGGAGGGGGGGGCAATCAGCCCCAGCATTTT.

The chain is built from TRBV27 and TRBJ2-7; 9 bases agree with TRBD1. In germline, CDR1 is MNHEY, CDR2 SMNVEV (reference sequence). The CDR3 totals 15 residues. V shed 6 bases and J 1 base; nucleotides not matched to a gene: 7. The CDR3 DNA sequence: TGTGCCAGCAGAAAACCGGGACAGGGTTCCTACGAGCAGTACTTC. Amino acid sequence: CASRKPGQGSYEQYF.

The CDR3 DNA reads TGTGCCAGCAGGACGGGTATAGGAGAGACCCAGTACTTC. This codes for CASRTGIGETQYF. The rearrangement joins TRBV6-5 to TRBJ2-5; D is uncertain. In germline, CDR1 is MNHEY, CDR2 SVGAGI. The CDR3 length is 13 residues. V lost 6 bases to trimming and J lost 4 bases, with 12 bases between them.

In this sample, this clonotype turned up a few times. The J gene is TRBJ1-1, the V gene TRBV12-3 or TRBV12-4; 8 bases are a match to TRBD1. This CDR3 is 13 amino acids long. With V trimmed by 6 bases and J by 2 bases, 2 bases remained unmatched. The CDR3 nucleotides are TGTGCCAGCAGGGGACAGGTTAACACTGAAGCTTTCTTT. It yields the protein CASRGQVNTEAFF.

This clonotype was found a few times. V gene TRBV2 combines with J gene TRBJ2-1; a weak D match, TRBD2 (6 bases). Germline CDR1 SNHLY, CDR2 FYNNEI. The CDR3 length is 14 residues. Deletions cut 11 bases from V and 0 bases from J, with 14 bases between. CDR3 DNA sequence: TGTGCCGGAGGAGGGACTTTCTCCTACAATGAGCAGTTCTTC. Translated: CAGGGTFSYNEQFF.

This clonotype was counted between two and nine times. This chain links TRBV2 with TRBJ1-5, with 9 bases aligning to TRBD1. Trimming cost V 6 bases and J 6 bases; bases outside gene matches: 9. CDR1 is SNHLY and CDR2 is FYNNEI in the germline V gene. The CDR3 extends over 15 amino acids. The CDR3 sequence is CASRTGTGKSQPQHF. The CDR3 DNA reads TGTGCCAGCAGAACCGGGACAGGGAAAAGTCAGCCCCAGCATTTT.

This clonotype was counted only a few times. The gene calls are TRBV5-1 and TRBJ1-1; D remains unclear. The CDR3 has 14 amino acids. V lost 4 bases and J 1 base, leaving 11 bases between the germline ends. Germline V CDR1 and CDR2: SGHRS, YFSETQ. CDR3 region: CASSRESKNTEAFF. For the CDR3, the DNA is TGCGCCAGCAGCAGAGAAAGTAAGAACACTGAAGCTTTCTTT.

This clonotype was counted a few times. The chain has TRBV7-9 and TRBJ1-3; D remains ambiguous. The CDR3 length is 14 residues. Germline V gene lookup returns CDR1 SEHNR and CDR2 FQNEAQ (reference sequence). V was trimmed by 3 bases and J by 6 bases, leaving 12 bases between them. This CDR3 is CASSFPVRTNTIYF. For the CDR3, the DNA is TGTGCCAGCAGCTTCCCCGTCAGGACAAACACCATATATTTT.

This clonotype has more than one count but fewer than ten. V gene TRBV28 combines with J gene TRBJ2-3; D might be TRBD2 (6 bases). Germline CDR1 and CDR2: MDHEN and SYDVKM. V was cut by 4 bases and J by 2 bases, with 13 bases left in between. The CDR3 has 15 amino acids. The CDR3 nucleotides read TGTGCCAGCAGTTGGGCTAGCGAGTTCACAGATACGCAGTATTTT. Its protein is CASSWASEFTDTQYF.

The V call is TRBV7-3, the J call TRBJ1-6; 9 bases are a match to TRBD1. J lost 10 bases, V lost 9 bases, and 4 bases had no gene match. Germline CDR1 SGHTA, CDR2 FQGTGA. The CDR3 sequence is 12 residues long. CDR3 coding DNA: TGTGCCAGGGGGACAGGGTACTCACCCCTCCACTTT. Its protein product is CARGTGYSPLHF.

V gene TRBV18 combines with J gene TRBJ2-7; TRBD1 is a possible D gene (6 bases). The V end lost 0 bases, the J end lost 2 bases, and 8 bases lay between the germline ends. Germline assignment: CDR1 KGHSH and CDR2 LQKENI. The CDR3 consists of 14 residues. The CDR3 nucleotides read TGTGCCAGCTCACCACCGGGACAACCCTACGAGCAGTACGTC. Translating it yields CASSPPGQPYEQYV.

This clonotype was seen only a few times. J is TRBJ2-2 and V is TRBV6-5, with D possibly called TRBD1 or TRBD2 (5 bases each). Germline assignment: CDR1 MNHEY and CDR2 SVGAGI. The CDR3 has 14 residues. V dropped 6 bases and J dropped 2 bases, with 10 bases sitting between them. CDR3 in amino acids: CASSSGGNTGELFF. For the CDR3, the DNA is TGTGCCAGCAGCTCTGGGGGAAACACCGGGGAGCTGTTTTTT.

This clonotype was recorded a few times. The rearrangement joins TRBV4-3 to TRBJ2-3; 12 positions agree with TRBD2. The germline gives CDR1 LGHNA, CDR2 YSLEER. The CDR3 spans 16 residues. V lost 1 base to trimming and J lost 2 bases; unmatched junction nucleotides: 1. As DNA, the CDR3 is TGCGCCAGCAGCCAAGGACTAGCGGGGGTCACAGATACGCAGTATTTT. Protein product: CASSQGLAGVTDTQYF.